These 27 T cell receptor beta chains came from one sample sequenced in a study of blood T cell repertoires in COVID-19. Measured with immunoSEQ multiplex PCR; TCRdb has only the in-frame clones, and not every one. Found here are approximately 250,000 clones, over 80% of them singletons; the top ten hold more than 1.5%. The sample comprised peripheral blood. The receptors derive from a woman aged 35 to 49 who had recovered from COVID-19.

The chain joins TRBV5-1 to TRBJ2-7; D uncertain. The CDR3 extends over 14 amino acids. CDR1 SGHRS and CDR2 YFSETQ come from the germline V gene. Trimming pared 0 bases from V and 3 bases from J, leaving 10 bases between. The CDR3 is CASSLASVNYEQYF. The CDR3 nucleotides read TGCGCCAGCAGCTTGGCTTCTGTAAACTACGAGCAGTACTTC.

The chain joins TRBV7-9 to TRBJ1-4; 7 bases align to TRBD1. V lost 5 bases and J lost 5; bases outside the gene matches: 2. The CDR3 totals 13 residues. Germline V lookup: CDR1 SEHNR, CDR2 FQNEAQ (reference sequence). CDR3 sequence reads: CASSKDRNEKLFF. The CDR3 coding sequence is TGTGCCAGCAGCAAGGACAGGAATGAAAAACTGTTTTTT.

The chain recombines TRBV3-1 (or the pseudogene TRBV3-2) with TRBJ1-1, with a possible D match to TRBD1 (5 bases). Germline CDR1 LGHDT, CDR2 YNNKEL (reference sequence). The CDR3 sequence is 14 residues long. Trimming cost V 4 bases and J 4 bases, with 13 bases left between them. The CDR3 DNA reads TGTGCCAGCAGCCGCCGGACACTCGCCACTGAAGCTTTCTTT. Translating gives CASSRRTLATEAFF.

The CDR3 is CASTPVASGGAEVWFF. The CDR3 DNA reads TGTGCCAGCACCCCAGTCGCAAGCGGGGGCGCCGAGGTGTGGTTCTTC. The V and J genes are TRBV6-4 and TRBJ2-1; 8 bases fit TRBD2. CDR3 length: 16 amino acids. V gave up 7 bases and J gave up 15 bases; unmatched junction bases: 23. From germline, CDR1 is MRHNA and CDR2 SNTAGT.

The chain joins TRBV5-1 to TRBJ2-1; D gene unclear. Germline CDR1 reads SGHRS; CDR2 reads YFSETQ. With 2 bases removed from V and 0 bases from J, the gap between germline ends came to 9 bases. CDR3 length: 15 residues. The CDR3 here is CASSFEESSYNEQFF. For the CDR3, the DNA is TGCGCCAGCAGCTTCGAGGAGAGCTCCTACAATGAGCAGTTCTTC.

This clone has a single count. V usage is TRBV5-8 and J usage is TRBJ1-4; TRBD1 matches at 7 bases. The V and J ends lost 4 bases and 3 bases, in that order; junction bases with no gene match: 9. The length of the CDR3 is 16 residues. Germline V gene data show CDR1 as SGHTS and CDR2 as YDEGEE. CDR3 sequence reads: CASSSGTASANEKLFF. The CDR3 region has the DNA TGTGCCAGCAGCAGTGGGACAGCGTCAGCTAATGAAAAACTGTTTTTT.

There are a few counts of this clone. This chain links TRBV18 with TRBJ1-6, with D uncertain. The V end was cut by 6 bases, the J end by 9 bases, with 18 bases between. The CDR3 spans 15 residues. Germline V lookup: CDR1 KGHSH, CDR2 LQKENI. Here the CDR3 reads CASSSTYPLGSPLHF. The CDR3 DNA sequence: TGTGCCAGCTCCTCGACATATCCCTTGGGTTCACCCCTCCACTTT.

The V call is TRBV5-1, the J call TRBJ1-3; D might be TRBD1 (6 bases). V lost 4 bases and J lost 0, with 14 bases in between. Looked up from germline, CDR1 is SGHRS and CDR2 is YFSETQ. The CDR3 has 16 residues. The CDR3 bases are TGCGCCAGCAGCGCCCAGGGGAGCGCCTCTGGAAACACCATATATTTT. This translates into CASSAQGSASGNTIYF.

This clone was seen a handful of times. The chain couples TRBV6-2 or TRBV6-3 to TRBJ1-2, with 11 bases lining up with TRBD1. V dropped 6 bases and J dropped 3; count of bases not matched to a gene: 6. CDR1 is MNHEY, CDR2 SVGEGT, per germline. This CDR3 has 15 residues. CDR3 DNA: TGTGCCAGCAGCTGGGGACAGGGGGACCACTATGGCTACACCTTC. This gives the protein CASSWGQGDHYGYTF.

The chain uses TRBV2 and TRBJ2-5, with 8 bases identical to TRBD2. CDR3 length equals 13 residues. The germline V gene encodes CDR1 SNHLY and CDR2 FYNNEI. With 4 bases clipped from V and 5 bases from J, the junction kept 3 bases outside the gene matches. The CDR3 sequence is CASSVSGGETQYF. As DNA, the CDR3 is TGTGCCAGCAGTGTATCGGGAGGGGAGACCCAGTACTTC. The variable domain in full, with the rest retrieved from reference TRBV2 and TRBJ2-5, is EPEVTQTPSHQVTQMGQEVILRCVPISNHLYFYWYRQILGQKVEFLVSFYNNEISEKSEIFDDQFSVERPDGSNFTLKIRSTKLEDSAMYFCASSVSGGETQYFGPGTRLLVL.

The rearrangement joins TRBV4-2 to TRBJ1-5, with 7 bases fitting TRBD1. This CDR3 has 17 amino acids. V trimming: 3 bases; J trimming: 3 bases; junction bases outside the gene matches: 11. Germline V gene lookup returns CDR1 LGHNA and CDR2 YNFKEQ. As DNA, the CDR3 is TGTGCCAGCAGCCACCAGGGACAGCGGGCCTTCAATCAGCCCCAGCATTTT. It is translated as CASSHQGQRAFNQPQHF.

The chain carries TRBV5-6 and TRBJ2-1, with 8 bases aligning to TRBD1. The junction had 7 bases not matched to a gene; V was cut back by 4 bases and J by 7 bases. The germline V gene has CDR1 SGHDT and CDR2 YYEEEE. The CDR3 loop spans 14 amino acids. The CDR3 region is CASSIDRGHNEQFF. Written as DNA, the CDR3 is TGTGCCAGCAGCATTGACAGGGGCCATAATGAGCAGTTCTTC.

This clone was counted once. The CDR3 loop is CASSSRTRGDYEQYF. In DNA, the CDR3 is TGTGCCAGCAGCTCTAGGACACGAGGCGACTACGAGCAGTACTTC. The V call is TRBV11-2, the J call TRBJ2-7, with D maybe TRBD1 (5 bases). Germline loops: CDR1 SGHAT, CDR2 FQNNGV. There are 15 residues in the CDR3. The V and J ends lost 4 bases and 3 bases respectively, with 16 bases between them.

CDR3 nucleotide sequence: TGTGCCAGCTCACCTACCCAGGGCCGTGCCAGGGAGCAGTTCTTC. It specifies CASSPTQGRAREQFF. The rearrangement links TRBV18 to TRBJ2-1; D is perhaps TRBD1 (5 bases). The CDR3 spans 15 residues. Germline CDR1 reads KGHSH; CDR2 reads LQKENI. Trimming removed 3 bases at V and 10 bases at J, with 19 bases between.

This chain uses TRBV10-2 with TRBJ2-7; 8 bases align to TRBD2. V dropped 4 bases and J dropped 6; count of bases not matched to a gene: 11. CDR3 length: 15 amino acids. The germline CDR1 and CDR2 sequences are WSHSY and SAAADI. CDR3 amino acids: CASSGGLLAGGEQYF. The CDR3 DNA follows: TGCGCCAGCAGTGGAGGATTGCTAGCGGGCGGCGAGCAGTACTTC.

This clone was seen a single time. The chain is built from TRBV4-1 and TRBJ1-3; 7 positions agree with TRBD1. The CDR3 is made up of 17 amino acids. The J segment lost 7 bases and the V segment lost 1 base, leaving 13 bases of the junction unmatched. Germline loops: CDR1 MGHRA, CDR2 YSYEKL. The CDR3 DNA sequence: TGCGCCAGCAGCCAAGCATTCGACAGGGCGTACGGGAACACCATATATTTT. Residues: CASSQAFDRAYGNTIYF.

CDR3 nucleotide sequence: TGTGCCAGCAGCCCGAGGGACAGACCGAATGAAAAACTGTTTTTT. Amino acids: CASSPRDRPNEKLFF. The rearrangement uses TRBV11-2 and TRBJ1-4, with 7 bases that match TRBD1. This CDR3 comprises 15 residues. V was clipped by 5 bases and J by 5 bases; unmatched bases: 8. Germline V CDR1 and CDR2: SGHAT, FQNNGV.

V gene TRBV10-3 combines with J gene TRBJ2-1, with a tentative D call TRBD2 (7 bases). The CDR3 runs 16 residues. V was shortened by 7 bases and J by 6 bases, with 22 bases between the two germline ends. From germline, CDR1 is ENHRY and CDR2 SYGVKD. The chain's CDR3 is CAITDHDGGALNEQFF. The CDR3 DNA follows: TGTGCCATCACTGACCATGATGGGGGGGCACTCAATGAGCAGTTCTTC.

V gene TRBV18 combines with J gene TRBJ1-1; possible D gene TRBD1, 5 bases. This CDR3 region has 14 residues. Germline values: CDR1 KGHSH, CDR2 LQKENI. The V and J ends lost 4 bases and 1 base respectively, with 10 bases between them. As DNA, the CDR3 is TGTGCCAGCTCACAAGACAGACAGAACACTGAAGCTTTCTTT. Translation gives CASSQDRQNTEAFF.

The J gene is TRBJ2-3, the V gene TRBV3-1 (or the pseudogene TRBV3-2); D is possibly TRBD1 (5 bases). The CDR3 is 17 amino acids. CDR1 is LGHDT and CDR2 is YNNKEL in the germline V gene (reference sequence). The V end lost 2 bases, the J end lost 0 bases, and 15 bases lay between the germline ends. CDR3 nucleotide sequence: TGTGCCAGCAGCCAAATGCGACAGTGGGGTAGCACAGATACGCAGTATTTT. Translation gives CASSQMRQWGSTDTQYF.

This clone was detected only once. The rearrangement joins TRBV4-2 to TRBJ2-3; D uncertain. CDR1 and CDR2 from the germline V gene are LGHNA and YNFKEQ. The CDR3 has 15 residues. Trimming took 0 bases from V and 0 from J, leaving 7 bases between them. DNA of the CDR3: TGTGCCAGCAGCCAAGATCCAGTTAGCACAGATACGCAGTATTTT. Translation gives CASSQDPVSTDTQYF.

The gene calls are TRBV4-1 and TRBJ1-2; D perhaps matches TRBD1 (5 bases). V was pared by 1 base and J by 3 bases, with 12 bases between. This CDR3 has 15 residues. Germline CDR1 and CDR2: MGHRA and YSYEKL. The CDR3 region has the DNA TGCGCCAGCAGCCAAGCACTCGGGGGGGACTATGGCTACACCTTC. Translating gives CASSQALGGDYGYTF.

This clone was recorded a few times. In nucleotides, the CDR3 is TGCGCCAGCAGCTTCCAGGGGGCTCAGGCCACAGATACGCAGTATTTT. This sequence encodes CASSFQGAQATDTQYF. The chain has TRBV4-1 and TRBJ2-3, with 8 positions matching TRBD1. The CDR3 is 16 residues long. Germline V gives CDR1 MGHRA, CDR2 YSYEKL. The junction had 9 bases not matched to a gene; V was cut back by 5 bases and J by 2 bases.

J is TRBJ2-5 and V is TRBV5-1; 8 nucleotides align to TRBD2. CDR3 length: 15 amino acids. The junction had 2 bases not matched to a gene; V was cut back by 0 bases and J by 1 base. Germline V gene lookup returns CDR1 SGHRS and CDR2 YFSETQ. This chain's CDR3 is CASSLGSGGQETQYF. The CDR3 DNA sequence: TGCGCCAGCAGCTTGGGCAGCGGGGGCCAAGAGACCCAGTACTTC.

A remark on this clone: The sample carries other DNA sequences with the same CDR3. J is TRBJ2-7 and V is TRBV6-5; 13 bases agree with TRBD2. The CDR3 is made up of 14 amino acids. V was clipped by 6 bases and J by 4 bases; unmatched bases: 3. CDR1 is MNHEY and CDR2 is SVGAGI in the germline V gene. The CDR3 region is CASRLAGGPYEQYF. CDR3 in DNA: TGTGCCAGCAGACTAGCGGGGGGGCCGTACGAGCAGTACTTC.

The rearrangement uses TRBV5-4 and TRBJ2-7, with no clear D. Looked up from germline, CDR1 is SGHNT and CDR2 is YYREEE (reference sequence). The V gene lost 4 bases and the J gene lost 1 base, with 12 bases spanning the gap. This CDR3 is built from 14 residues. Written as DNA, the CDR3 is TGTGCCAGCAGCCCTAGACGCGATTCCTACGAGCAGTACTTC. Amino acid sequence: CASSPRRDSYEQYF. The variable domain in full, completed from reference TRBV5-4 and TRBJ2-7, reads ETGVTQSPTHLIKTRGQQVTLRCSSQSGHNTVSWYQQALGQGPQFIFQYYREEENGRGNFPPRFSGLQFPNYSSELNVNALELDDSALYLCASSPRRDSYEQYFGPGTRLTVT.

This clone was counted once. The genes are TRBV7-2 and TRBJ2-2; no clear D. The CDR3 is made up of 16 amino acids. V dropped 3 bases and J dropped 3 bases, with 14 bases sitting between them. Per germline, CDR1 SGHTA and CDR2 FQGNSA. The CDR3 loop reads CASSFPGRQHTGELFF. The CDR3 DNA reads TGTGCCAGCAGCTTTCCCGGCAGGCAGCACACCGGGGAGCTGTTTTTT.